The clone carrying this T cell receptor beta chain has at least ten counts. Reverse transcribing all isolated RNA meant expressed TCRB transcripts were sequenced. TCRdb keeps only in-frame clones here, not all; method: immunoSEQ multiplex PCR. The repertoire holds some 300,000 clones, with 8% as singletons. Purities in excess of 95% were seen in all sorted populations. V lost 4 bases and J lost 2, with 5 bases in between. This CDR3 spans 12 amino acids. Germline V gene sequence: CDR1 SGHRS, CDR2 YFSETQ. The sample originates from a study of beta chain features in type 1 diabetes. Overall study: The samples had about 110,000,000 sorted cells examined in all.

The origin of this receptor is a woman aged 18-29 years in good health. The genes are TRBV5-1 and TRBJ2-3; D is unresolved. The sequencing input was central memory CD4+ T cells from blood. This CDR3 reads CASSPDTDTQYF. In nucleotides, the CDR3 is TGCGCCAGCAGCCCCGACACAGATACGCAGTATTTT. Complete variable domain (other parts from reference TRBV5-1 and TRBJ2-3): KAGVTQTPRYLIKTRGQQVTLSCSPISGHRSVSWYQQTPGQGLQFLFEYFSETQRNKGNFPGRFSGRQFSNSRSEMNVSTLELGDSALYLCASSPDTDTQYFGPGTRLTVL.